The sequence of this T cell receptor (beta chain) was determined in a study of blood T cell repertoires in COVID-19. Whole-study context: The origin of the acute and convalescent COVID-19 samples was the United States, Italy and Spain. PBMCs, B-cell-depleted T cells, or T cells provided the cDNA or gDNA that made up the material.

This CDR3 has 15 residues. Germline CDR1 and CDR2: MNHEY and SMNVEV (reference sequence). Worth noting for this clone: Its ends do not fully match the called genes, so a read error is possible.

Per the original methods: Estimates of nucleated cell counts were drawn from the amplification of reference gene primers. Method: immunoSEQ multiplex PCR; TCRdb's copy keeps in-frame clones and lacks some. V and J calls and clone size follow that table, whereas D and trimming were derived from the DNA. This sample has fewer than 85,000 clones, with about 80% found just once. The clonotype comes from a human donor in a cohort sampled during active COVID-19. Sequenced sample: peripheral blood. This sequence joins TRBV27 and TRBJ2-7; 9 bases are a match to TRBD1. The CDR3 nucleotides read TGTGCCGGCAGTTCCCCGGGACAGGGCTACTACGAGCAGTACTTC. Translation: CAGSSPGQGYYEQYF.